This TCR beta chain appears in the sequencing data of a study of T cells in tuberculosis. Per germline, CDR1 SGHDT and CDR2 YYEEEE. CDR3 length: 14 amino acids. V was pared by 3 bases and J by 1 base, with 1 base of the junction left unmatched. Sorting used thawed, overnight-rested PBMC stained with anti-CD3, a viability dye and GMM-loaded CD1B tetramer. C32 glucose monomycolate from Rhodococcus equi was loaded onto the CD1B tetramers. Tetramer-sorted PBMC had been CD14 monocyte-depleted before freezing. No alpha-beta pairing information exists for these sequences. Produced via immunoSEQ multiplex PCR; TCRdb's table is partial and in-frame only. The sample contains approximately 60,000 clones, roughly 79% of which appear only once.

Specimen: CD1b-GMM tetramer-negative cells sorted from PBMCs. This chain joins TRBV5-6 and TRBJ1-2; 9 bases agree with TRBD1. This TCR was recovered from an adult woman with latent tuberculosis. CDR3 nucleotides: TGTGCCAGCAGCTCGGACAGGGGTAACTATGGCTACACCTTC. It encodes CASSSDRGNYGYTF.